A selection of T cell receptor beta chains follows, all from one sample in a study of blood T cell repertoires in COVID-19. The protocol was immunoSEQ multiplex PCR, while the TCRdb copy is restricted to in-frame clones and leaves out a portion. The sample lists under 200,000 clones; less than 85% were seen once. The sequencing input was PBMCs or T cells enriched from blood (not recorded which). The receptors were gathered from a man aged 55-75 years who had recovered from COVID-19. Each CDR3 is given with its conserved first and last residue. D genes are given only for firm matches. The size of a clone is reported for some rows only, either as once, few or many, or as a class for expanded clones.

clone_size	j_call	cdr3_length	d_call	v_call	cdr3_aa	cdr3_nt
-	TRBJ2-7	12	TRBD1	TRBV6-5	CASLQGAGEQYF	TGTGCCAGCCTCCAGGGGGCTGGGGAGCAGTACTTC
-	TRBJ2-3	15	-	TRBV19	CASSMGRGEADTQYF	TGTGCCAGTAGTATGGGGAGGGGGGAGGCAGATACGCAGTATTTT
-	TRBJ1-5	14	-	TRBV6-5	CASSPLAMDQPQHF	TGTGCCAGCAGCCCCTTGGCCATGGATCAGCCCCAGCATTTT
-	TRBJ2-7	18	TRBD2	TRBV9	CASSRGFIRTSGFYEQYF	TGTGCCAGCAGCCGAGGTTTTATTCGGACTAGCGGATTCTACGAGCAGTACTTC
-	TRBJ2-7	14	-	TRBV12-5	CASGPGGTSYEQYF	TGTGCTAGTGGCCCCGGAGGGACCTCCTACGAGCAGTACTTC
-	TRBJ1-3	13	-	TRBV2	CASSAELGNTIYF	TGTGCCAGCAGTGCCGAACTTGGAAACACCATATATTTT
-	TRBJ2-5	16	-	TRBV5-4	CASSPPSSQGRETQYF	TGTGCCAGCAGCCCCCCCTCCTCACAGGGCAGGGAGACCCAGTACTTC
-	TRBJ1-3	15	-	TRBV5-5	CASSLVPDSGNTIYF	TGTGCCAGCAGCTTGGTGCCAGACTCTGGAAACACCATATATTTT
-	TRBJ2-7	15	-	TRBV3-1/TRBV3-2	CASSHEVSSFYEQYF	TGTGCCAGCAGCCATGAAGTTTCCAGTTTTTACGAGCAGTACTTC
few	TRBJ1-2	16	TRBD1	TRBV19	CASSRPLTGADYGYTF	TGTGCCAGTAGTAGACCGCTGACAGGGGCCGACTATGGCTACACCTTC
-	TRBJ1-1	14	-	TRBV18	CASSRGGGDTEAFF	TGTGCCAGCTCACGGGGAGGGGGAGACACTGAAGCTTTCTTT
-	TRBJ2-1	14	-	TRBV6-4	CASSDSGGIDEQFF	TGTGCCAGCAGTGACTCTGGCGGGATCGATGAGCAGTTCTTC
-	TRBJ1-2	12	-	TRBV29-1	CSVETEGQGYTF	TGCAGCGTTGAGACGGAGGGGCAAGGCTACACCTTC
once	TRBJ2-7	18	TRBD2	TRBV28	CASSSPSIGGGDSYEQYF	TGTGCCAGCAGTTCGCCCTCCATAGGCGGGGGGGACTCCTACGAGCAGTACTTC
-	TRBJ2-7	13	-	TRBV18	CASSPAGRGEQYF	TGTGCCAGCTCACCAGCAGGAAGAGGGGAGCAGTACTTC
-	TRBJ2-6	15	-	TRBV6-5	CASSYRPSGANVLTF	TGTGCCAGCAGTTACCGTCCCTCTGGGGCCAACGTCCTGACTTTC
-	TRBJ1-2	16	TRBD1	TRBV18	CASSPDRGRPNYGYTF	TGTGCCAGCTCACCCGACAGGGGGCGACCTAACTATGGCTACACCTTC
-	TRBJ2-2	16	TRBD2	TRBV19	CASRVRRGGNTGELFF	TGTGCCAGTCGGGTGAGACGGGGGGGGAACACCGGGGAGCTGTTTTTT
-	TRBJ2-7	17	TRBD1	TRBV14	CASSPPMDRGLSYEQYF	TGTGCCAGCAGCCCTCCGATGGACAGGGGGCTTTCCTACGAGCAGTACTTC
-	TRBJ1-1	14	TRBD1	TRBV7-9	CASSFVQGGTEAFF	TGTGCCAGCAGCTTCGTTCAGGGGGGTACTGAAGCTTTCTTT
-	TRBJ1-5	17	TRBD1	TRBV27	CASSSGQGTLGNQPQHF	TGTGCCAGCAGTTCGGGACAGGGGACCCTAGGGAATCAGCCCCAGCATTTT
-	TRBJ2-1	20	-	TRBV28	CASSLLYFIGTSVPDNEQFF	TGTGCCAGCAGTTTACTGTATTTTATCGGGACAAGTGTTCCCGACAATGAGCAGTTCTTC
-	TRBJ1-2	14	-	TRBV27	CASSLRSGIHGYTF	TGTGCCAGCAGTTTAAGGTCCGGGATCCATGGCTACACCTTC